The present T cell receptor beta chain was sequenced within a study of cytomegalovirus exposure and HLA in healthy donors. Primers: 60 Vbeta forward and 13 Jbeta reverse. Using immunoSEQ multiplex PCR, the repertoire was profiled, and TCRdb retains in-frame clones only, with some absent. This sample has roughly 290,000 clones, with 70% to 90% found just once. As for the donors, each was a healthy bone marrow donor. The study, taken as a whole, reports: A previous analysis found most TCR beta V segments productive roughly 90% or roughly 30% of the time. Both high specificity and high sensitivity reportedly marked the classifier's diagnosis of cytomegalovirus status.

Note on this clone: Antigen specificity is unknown.

The receptor was isolated from a woman aged 18-35 years in good health and CMV-seronegative. Specimen: PBMCs.

CDR3 protein: CASSPTSQETQYF. The CDR3 region has the DNA TGTGCCAGCAGCCCCACTAGCCAAGAGACCCAGTACTTC. The V and J genes are TRBV13 and TRBJ2-5; a weak D match, TRBD2 (5 bases). Germline V gene data show CDR1 as PRHDT and CDR2 as FYEKMQ (reference sequence). This CDR3 is built from 13 residues. Trimming cost V 5 bases and J 1 base, with 8 bases left between them. Full variable domain (rest looked up from reference TRBV13 and TRBJ2-5): AAGVIQSPRHLIKEKRETATLKCYPIPRHDTVYWYQQGPGQDPQFLISFYEKMQSDKGSIPDRFSAQQFSDYHSELNMSSLELGDSALYFCASSPTSQETQYFGPGTRLLVL.